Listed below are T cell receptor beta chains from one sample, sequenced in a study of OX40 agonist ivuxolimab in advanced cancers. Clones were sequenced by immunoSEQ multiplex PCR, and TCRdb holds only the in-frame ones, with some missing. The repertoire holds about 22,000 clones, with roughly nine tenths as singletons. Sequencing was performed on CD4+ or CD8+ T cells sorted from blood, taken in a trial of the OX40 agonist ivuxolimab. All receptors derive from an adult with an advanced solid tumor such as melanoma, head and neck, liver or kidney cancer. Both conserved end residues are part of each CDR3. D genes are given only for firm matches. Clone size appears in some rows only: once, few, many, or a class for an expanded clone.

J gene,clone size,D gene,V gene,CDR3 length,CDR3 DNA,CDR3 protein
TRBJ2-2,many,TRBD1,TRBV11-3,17,TGTGCCAGCAGCTTAGATACGTGGACAGGGTACACCGGGGAGCTGTTTTTT,CASSLDTWTGYTGELFF
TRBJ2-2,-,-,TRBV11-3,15,TGTGCCAGCAGCTTAGGGTCAGCAAACACCGGGGAGCTGTTTTTT,CASSLGSANTGELFF
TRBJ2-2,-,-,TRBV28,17,TGTGCCAGCAGTTTGGGGTTGGTGGGACCCAACACCGGGGAGCTGTTTTTT,CASSLGLVGPNTGELFF
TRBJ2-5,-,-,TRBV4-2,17,TGTGCCAGCAGCCAAGATTTGGAAGTTGCGGTTAAAGAGACCCAGTACTTC,CASSQDLEVAVKETQYF
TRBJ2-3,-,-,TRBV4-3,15,TGCGCCAGCAGCCAATCCCGGTCAAATACAGATACGCAGTATTTT,CASSQSRSNTDTQYF
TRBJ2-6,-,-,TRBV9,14,TGTGCCAGCAGCGTAGCTTTTGGGGCCAACGTCCTGACTTTC,CASSVAFGANVLTF
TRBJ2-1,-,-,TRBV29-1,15,TGCAGCGTTGAAGGGCCGGCAAAGGACCTCAATGAGCAGTTCTTC,CSVEGPAKDLNEQFF
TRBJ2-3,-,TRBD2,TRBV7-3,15,TGTGCCAGCAGCGTGGCGGGAGGGCGAGGAGATACGCAGTATTTT,CASSVAGGRGDTQYF
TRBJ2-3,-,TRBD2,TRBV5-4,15,TGTGCCAGCAGCTCGACGGGACTAGCCGGGGATACGCAGTATTTT,CASSSTGLAGDTQYF
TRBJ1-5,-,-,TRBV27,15,TGTGCCAGCAGTTCGCTCGGGGGGGAGAATCAGCCCCAGCATTTT,CASSSLGGENQPQHF
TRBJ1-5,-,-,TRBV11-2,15,TGTGCCAGCAGCTTAGGACAGGTTCTTGATCAGCCCCAGCATTTT,CASSLGQVLDQPQHF
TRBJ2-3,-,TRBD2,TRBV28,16,TGTGCCAGCAGTTTAGGGACTAGCGGGAGCACAGATACGCAGTATTTT,CASSLGTSGSTDTQYF
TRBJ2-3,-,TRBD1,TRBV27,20,TGTGCCAGCAGTTTATCACCCCTTATAACGGGACAGGGGGCAACAGATACGCAGTATTTT,CASSLSPLITGQGATDTQYF
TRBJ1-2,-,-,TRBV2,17,TGTGCCAACCTTTTAGCGGGACTCGAAGCCCCTAACTATGGCTACACCTTC,CANLLAGLEAPNYGYTF
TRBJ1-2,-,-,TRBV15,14,TGTGCCACCAGCAGAGAACGGGGGAACTATGGCTACACCTTC,CATSRERGNYGYTF
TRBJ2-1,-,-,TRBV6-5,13,TGTGCCAGCAGTTCCGGACCTGTGGGTGAGCAGTTCTTC,CASSSGPVGEQFF
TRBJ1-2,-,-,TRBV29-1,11,TGCAGCGTCCTTAGAACGGGTGGCTACACCTTC,CSVLRTGGYTF
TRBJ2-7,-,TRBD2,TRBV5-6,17,TGTGCCAGCAGCGATCGACTAGCGGGAGATCGGGGTTACGAGCAGTACTTC,CASSDRLAGDRGYEQYF
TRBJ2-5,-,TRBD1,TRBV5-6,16,TGTGCCAGCAGCTTGGTGGGGACAGGGGGCGCGGAGACCCAGTACTTC,CASSLVGTGGAETQYF
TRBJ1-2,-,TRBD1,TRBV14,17,TGTGCCAGCAGCCAAGACCCCTGGACAGGCCTGAACTATGGCTACACCTTC,CASSQDPWTGLNYGYTF
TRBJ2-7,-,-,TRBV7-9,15,TGTGCCAGCAGTTCCCCCTGGGGCAACTCCTACGAGCAGTACTTC,CASSSPWGNSYEQYF
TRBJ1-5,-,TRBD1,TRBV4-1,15,TGCGCCAGCAGCCAGCTTTGGACAGGGGTGCAGCCCCAGCATTTT,CASSQLWTGVQPQHF
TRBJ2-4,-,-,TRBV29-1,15,TGCAGCGTTGAAGACGACAGACTAGCCAAAAACATTCAGTACTTC,CSVEDDRLAKNIQYF
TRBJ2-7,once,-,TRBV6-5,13,TGTGCCAGCAGGCCGGGCACCACCTACGAGCAGTACTTC,CASRPGTTYEQYF
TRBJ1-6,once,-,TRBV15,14,TGTGCCACCAGCAGGACAGGCTATAATTCACCCCTCCACTTT,CATSRTGYNSPLHF
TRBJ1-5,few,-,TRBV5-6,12,TGTGCCAGCAGCTCAGCCAATCAGCCCCAGCATTTT,CASSSANQPQHF
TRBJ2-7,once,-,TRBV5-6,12,TGTGCCAGCAGCTTGGGTAGGACTGCGCAGTACTTC,CASSLGRTAQYF
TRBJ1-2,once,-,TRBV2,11,TGTGCCAGCCCAGGGGTCGATGGCTACACCTTC,CASPGVDGYTF
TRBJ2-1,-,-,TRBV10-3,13,TGTGCCATCAGAGCGGAATCCTACAATGAGCAGTTCTTC,CAIRAESYNEQFF
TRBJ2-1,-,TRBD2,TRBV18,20,TGTGCCAGCTCACCGAAAACACATTTGGGGACTAGCGGACGTAACAATGAGCAGTTCTTC,CASSPKTHLGTSGRNNEQFF
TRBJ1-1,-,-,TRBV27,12,TGTGCCAGCGGAGTTTGGAACACTGAAGCTTTCTTT,CASGVWNTEAFF
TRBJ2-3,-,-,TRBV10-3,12,TGTGCCATCAGTACTAGCACAGATACGCAGTATTTT,CAISTSTDTQYF
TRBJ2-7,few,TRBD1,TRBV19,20,TGTGCCAGTATTGGGTCCCAGACAGGGGGCAGAGATGTTGGGTCCTACGAGCAGTACTTC,CASIGSQTGGRDVGSYEQYF